Presented here are 21 T cell receptor beta chains from one specimen sequenced in a study of naive and memory T cell subsets. The library had UMIs added by 3' ligation of an oligonucleotide to TCR cDNA. The SP2 primer and nested alpha and beta constant region primers amplified ligated cDNA in four rounds. Each CDR3 protein is one row after TCRdb ran MiXCR on the 5' RACE reads. This table holds tens of thousands of distinct CDR3 sequences, 7.6% found once. Receptors were obtained from a female donor in good health.

V is TRBV11-2 and J is TRBJ2-1; TRBD2 matches at 12 bases. Germline lookup yields CDR1 SGHAT and CDR2 FQNNGV. This CDR3 spans 16 amino acids. J gave up 9 bases and V 6 bases, and 12 bases lay outside the gene matches. The CDR3 region has the DNA TGTGCCAGCAGTTCCTCGAACGGACTAGCGGGGACTGAGCAGTTCTTC. This gives the protein CASSSSNGLAGTEQFF.

This clonotype was counted ten times or more. The CDR3: CSVEGQGVGKLFF. CDR3 DNA sequence: TGCAGCGTTGAGGGCCAGGGGGTAGGGAAACTGTTTTTT. The J gene is TRBJ1-4, the V gene TRBV29-1; 7 nucleotides align to TRBD1. Trimming took 3 bases from V and 11 from J; bases not matched to a gene: 9. CDR1 is SQVTM, CDR2 ANQGSEA, per germline. The length of the CDR3 is 13 residues.

The chain is built from TRBV18 and TRBJ1-1; D unclear. V lost 7 bases to trimming and J lost 0 bases, with 12 bases between them. There are 14 residues in the CDR3. The germline V gene has CDR1 KGHSH and CDR2 LQKENI. The CDR3 bases are TGTGCCAGCTTACGGGAGCCAATGAACACTGAAGCTTTCTTT. Its translation: CASLREPMNTEAFF.

The chain carries TRBV20-1 and TRBJ1-4, with D perhaps matching TRBD1 (5 bases). Trimming stripped 0 bases from V and 2 bases from J, with 7 bases between. CDR1 DFQATT and CDR2 SNEGSKA come from the germline V gene (reference sequence). This CDR3 spans 14 amino acids. The CDR3 region has the DNA TGCAGTGCTAGAGAGGGGCTTACTAATGAAAAACTGTTTTTT. Amino acid sequence: CSAREGLTNEKLFF.

This clonotype was picked up many times. This sequence joins TRBV7-2 and TRBJ2-3; D uncertain. Germline loops: CDR1 SGHTA, CDR2 FQGNSA. Trimming pared 1 base from V and 6 bases from J, leaving 5 bases between. The CDR3 length is 12 residues. The CDR3 region has the DNA TGTGCCAGCAGCTTAGATGTGGATACGCAGTATTTT. Encoded protein: CASSLDVDTQYF.

This clonotype was seen more than once but under ten times. The chain has TRBV5-4 and TRBJ1-6; maybe TRBD1 (5 bases). This CDR3 has 17 amino acids. Germline CDR1 reads SGHNT; CDR2 reads YYREEE (reference sequence). With 4 bases removed from V and 7 bases from J, the gap between germline ends came to 21 bases. CDR3 bases: TGTGCCAGCAGCCCCGATTCCCTCGGGACCGCGAATTCACCCCTCCACTTT. Protein sequence: CASSPDSLGTANSPLHF.

This clonotype appeared many times. The V gene is TRBV6-2 or TRBV6-3, the J gene TRBJ1-1; TRBD1 aligns across 10 bases. J lost 2 bases, V lost 6 bases, and 3 bases had no gene match. Germline loops: CDR1 MNHEY, CDR2 SVGEGT. The CDR3 contains 14 residues. CDR3 in DNA: TGTGCCAGCAGGCAGACAGGGGGCAACACTGAAGCTTTCTTT. Amino acids: CASRQTGGNTEAFF.

This chain links TRBV19 with TRBJ1-2, with D unresolved. In germline, CDR1 is LNHDA, CDR2 SQIVND (reference sequence). V was trimmed by 4 bases and J by 8 bases, leaving 8 bases between them. The CDR3 covers 11 residues. CDR3 in DNA: TGTGCCAGTAGTAACCGTGTCGGCTACACCTTC. Translating gives CASSNRVGYTF.

The chain is built from TRBV28 and TRBJ2-7, with 7 bases lining up with TRBD1. Germline V gene sequence: CDR1 MDHEN, CDR2 SYDVKM. CDR3 length equals 16 residues. V shed 6 bases, J shed 2 bases, and the junction held 13 bases outside the gene matches. CDR3 sequence: CASSKLRGTDPYEQYF. DNA of the CDR3: TGTGCCAGCAGCAAGCTAAGGGGGACAGACCCCTACGAGCAGTACTTC.

Turning to this clonotype: A much larger clonotype is one base distant, so this may be a read error. The chain is built from TRBV6-6 and TRBJ2-7, with TRBD1 matching over 9 bases. Germline V gene data show CDR1 as MNHNY and CDR2 as SVGAGI (reference sequence). The CDR3 has 19 residues. DNA of the CDR3: TGTGCCAGAAGTTACTCACTCGTGGACAGGGGACAGAGGCCCTACGAGCAGTACTTC. Its translation is CARSYSLVDRGQRPYEQYF.

This clonotype was counted at least ten times. The rearrangement joins TRBV7-2 to TRBJ1-2; tentative D call: TRBD1 (5 bases). The CDR3 consists of 13 residues. With 7 bases removed from V and 2 bases from J, the gap between germline ends came to 11 bases. CDR1 is SGHTA and CDR2 is FQGNSA in the germline V gene. In nucleotides, the CDR3 is TGTGCCAGCACCTTGACAGAAAACTATGGCTACACCTTC. Protein product: CASTLTENYGYTF.

This clonotype was recorded many times. The V gene is TRBV5-1, the J gene TRBJ2-5; TRBD1 or TRBD2 may be the D gene (5 bases each). The CDR3 runs 16 residues. Germline CDR1 and CDR2: SGHRS and YFSETQ. V lost 1 base and J 5 bases, leaving 18 bases between the germline ends. In nucleotides, the CDR3 is TGCGCCAGCAGCTTGACCGGGACCCTAGGAAGGGAGACCCAGTACTTC. The encoded protein is CASSLTGTLGRETQYF.

The sample holds many counts of this clonotype. V and J are TRBV18 and TRBJ1-1, with D unclear. Germline V gene sequence: CDR1 KGHSH, CDR2 LQKENI. The germline V and J ends were trimmed by 3 bases and 7 bases, with 9 bases remaining between them. The CDR3 is 12 amino acids. CDR3 protein: CASSPSVSEAFF. In DNA form, the CDR3 reads TGTGCCAGCTCACCGTCCGTAAGTGAAGCTTTCTTT.

This clonotype was counted ten times or more. This chain joins TRBV6-5 and TRBJ1-5; D gene ambiguous. Germline CDR1 reads MNHEY; CDR2 reads SVGAGI. CDR3 length equals 13 residues. V was shortened by 0 bases and J by 7 bases, with 7 bases between the two germline ends. The CDR3, as DNA: TGTGCCAGCAGTTACTCGGAAGGCCAGCCCCAGCATTTT. This encodes CASSYSEGQPQHF.

In this sample, this clonotype turned up many times. The chain recombines TRBV4-2 with TRBJ1-6; 9 positions agree with TRBD1. The CDR3 extends over 16 amino acids. In germline, CDR1 is LGHNA, CDR2 YNFKEQ. V was pared by 0 bases and J by 7 bases, with 4 bases of the junction left unmatched. This CDR3 reads CASSQDRGTGNSPLHF. CDR3 DNA sequence: TGTGCCAGCAGCCAAGATCGGGGGACAGGGAATTCACCCCTCCACTTT.

In regard to this clonotype: Its ends do not fully match the called genes, so a read error is possible. The J gene is TRBJ1-2, the V gene TRBV20-1; the D gene is possibly TRBD1 (6 bases). The germline V gene encodes CDR1 DFQATT and CDR2 SNEGSKA (reference sequence). This CDR3 spans 12 amino acids. The CDR3 bases are TGCAGTGCTGTCAGGGGAGGTGATGGCGACACCTTC. This encodes CSAVRGGDGDTF.

The sample holds many counts of this clonotype. The rearrangement uses TRBV4-3 and TRBJ1-1; tentative D call: TRBD1 (5 bases). The germline gives CDR1 LGHNA, CDR2 YSLEER. CDR3 length equals 17 residues. Trimming removed 3 bases from V and 6 bases from J, with 23 bases in between. The CDR3 DNA reads as TGCGCCAGCAGCCAGGAAGGGGTCGGAAGGGGCGGGGCTGAAGCTTTCTTT. Translation gives CASSQEGVGRGGAEAFF.

This clonotype came up many times. The J gene is TRBJ1-5, the V gene TRBV7-9; D uncertain. CDR3 length: 14 residues. Looked up from germline, CDR1 is SEHNR and CDR2 is FQNEAQ (reference sequence). V lost 2 bases to trimming and J lost 4 bases, with 9 bases between them. The CDR3 sequence is CASSLWESNQPQHF. The CDR3 DNA reads TGTGCCAGCAGCTTATGGGAGTCAAATCAGCCCCAGCATTTT.

The chain uses TRBV29-1 and TRBJ1-1; unclear D gene. V shed 6 bases and J shed 4 bases, with 18 bases lying between them. This CDR3 region has 14 residues. CDR1 and CDR2 from the germline V gene are SQVTM and ANQGSEA. DNA for the CDR3: TGCAGCGTCGTCGGGAGAACGCGGGGCACTGAAGCTTTCTTT. Translated: CSVVGRTRGTEAFF.

This clonotype was seen repeatedly, ten times or more. The chain couples TRBV6-5 to TRBJ1-2, with no clear D. Germline CDR1 reads MNHEY; CDR2 reads SVGAGI. Trimming cost V 6 bases and J 8 bases, with 19 bases left between them. The CDR3 covers 14 residues. The CDR3 loop reads CASREDEPPRGYTF. CDR3 DNA: TGTGCCAGCAGAGAAGACGAACCCCCTAGAGGCTACACCTTC.

This clonotype was seen only a few times. This chain uses TRBV19 with TRBJ1-5; no definite D call. CDR3 length: 16 amino acids. V shed 3 bases and J shed 8 bases, with 20 bases lying between them. Germline assignment: CDR1 LNHDA and CDR2 SQIVND (reference sequence). The CDR3 here is CASSMDGRAAKKPQHF. The DNA for the CDR3 is TGTGCCAGTAGTATGGATGGGCGGGCCGCTAAAAAGCCCCAGCATTTT. The entire variable domain, with the rest obtained from reference TRBV19 and TRBJ1-5, is as follows: DGGITQSPKYLFRKEGQNVTLSCEQNLNHDAMYWYRQDPGQGLRLIYYSQIVNDFQKGDIAEGYSVSREKKESFPLTVTSAQKNPTAFYLCASSMDGRAAKKPQHFGDGTRLSIL.